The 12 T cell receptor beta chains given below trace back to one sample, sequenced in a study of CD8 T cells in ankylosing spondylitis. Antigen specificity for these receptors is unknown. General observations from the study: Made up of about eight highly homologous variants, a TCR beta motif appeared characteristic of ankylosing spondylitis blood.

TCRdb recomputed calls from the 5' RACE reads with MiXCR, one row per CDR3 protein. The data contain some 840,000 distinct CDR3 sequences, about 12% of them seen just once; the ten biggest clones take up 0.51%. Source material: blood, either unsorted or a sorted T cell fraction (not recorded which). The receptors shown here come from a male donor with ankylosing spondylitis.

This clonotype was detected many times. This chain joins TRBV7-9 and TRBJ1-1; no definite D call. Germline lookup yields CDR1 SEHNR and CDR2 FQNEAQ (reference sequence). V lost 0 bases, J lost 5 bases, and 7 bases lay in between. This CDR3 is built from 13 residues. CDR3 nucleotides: TGTGCCAGCAGCTTAGCGGCGGTAACTGAAGCTTTCTTT. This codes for CASSLAAVTEAFF. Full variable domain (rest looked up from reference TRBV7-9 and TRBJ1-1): DTGVSQNPRHKITKRGQNVTFRCDPISEHNRLYWYRQTLGQGPEFLTYFQNEAQLEKSRLLSDRFSAERPKGSFSTLEIQRTEQGDSAMYLCASSLAAVTEAFFGQGTRLTVV.

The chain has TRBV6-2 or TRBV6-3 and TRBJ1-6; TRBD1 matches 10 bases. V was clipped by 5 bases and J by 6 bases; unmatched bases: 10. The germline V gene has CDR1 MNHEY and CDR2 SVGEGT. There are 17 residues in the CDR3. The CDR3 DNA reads TGTGCCAGCAGTAAGTTCCGGGACAGGGGACGTAATTCACCCCTCCACTTT. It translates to CASSKFRDRGRNSPLHF.

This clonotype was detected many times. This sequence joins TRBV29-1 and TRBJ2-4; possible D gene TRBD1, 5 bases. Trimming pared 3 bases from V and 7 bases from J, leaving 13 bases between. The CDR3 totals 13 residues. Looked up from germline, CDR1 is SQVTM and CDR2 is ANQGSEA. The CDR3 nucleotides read TGCAGCGTTGATGGACACAAAGGCAACATTCAGTACTTC. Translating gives CSVDGHKGNIQYF.

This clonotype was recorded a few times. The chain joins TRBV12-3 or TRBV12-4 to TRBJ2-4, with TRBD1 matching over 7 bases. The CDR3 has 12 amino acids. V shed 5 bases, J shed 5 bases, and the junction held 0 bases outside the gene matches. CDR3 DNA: TGTGCCAGCAGTACAGGGGAAAACATTCAGTACTTC. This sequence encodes CASSTGENIQYF.

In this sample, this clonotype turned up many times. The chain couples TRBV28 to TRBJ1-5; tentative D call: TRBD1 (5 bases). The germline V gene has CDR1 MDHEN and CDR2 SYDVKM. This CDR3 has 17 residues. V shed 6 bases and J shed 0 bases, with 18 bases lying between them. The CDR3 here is CASSSWGGDLSNQPQHF. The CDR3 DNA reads TGTGCCAGCAGCAGCTGGGGAGGGGACCTTAGCAATCAGCCCCAGCATTTT.

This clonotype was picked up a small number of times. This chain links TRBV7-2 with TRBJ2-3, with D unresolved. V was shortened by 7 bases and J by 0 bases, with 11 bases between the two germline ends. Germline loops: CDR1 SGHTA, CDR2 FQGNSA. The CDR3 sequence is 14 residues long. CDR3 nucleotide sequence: TGTGCCAGCACCAGCCAGACTAGCACAGATACGCAGTATTTT. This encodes CASTSQTSTDTQYF.

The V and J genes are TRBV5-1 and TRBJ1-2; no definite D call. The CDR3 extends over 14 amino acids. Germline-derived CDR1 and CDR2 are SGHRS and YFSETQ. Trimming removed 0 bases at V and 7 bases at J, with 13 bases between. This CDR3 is CASSLAVGVPGYTF. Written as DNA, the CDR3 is TGCGCCAGCAGCTTGGCCGTCGGGGTTCCTGGCTACACCTTC.

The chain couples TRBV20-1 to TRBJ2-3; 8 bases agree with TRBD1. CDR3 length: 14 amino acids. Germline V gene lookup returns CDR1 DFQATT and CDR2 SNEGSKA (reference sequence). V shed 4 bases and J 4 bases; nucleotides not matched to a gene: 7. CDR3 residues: CSATDRARADTQYF. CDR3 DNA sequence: TGCAGTGCTACGGACAGGGCGCGGGCAGATACGCAGTATTTT.

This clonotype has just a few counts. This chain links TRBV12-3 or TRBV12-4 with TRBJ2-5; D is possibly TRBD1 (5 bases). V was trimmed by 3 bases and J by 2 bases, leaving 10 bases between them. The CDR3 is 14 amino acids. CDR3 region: CASSFGSGQETQYF. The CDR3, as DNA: TGTGCCAGCAGTTTCGGGTCAGGGCAAGAGACCCAGTACTTC.

The CDR3 region is CASSLGTGTGSYNEQFF. For the CDR3, the DNA is TGTGCCAGCAGCTTAGGTACCGGGACAGGGAGTTACAATGAGCAGTTCTTC. The rearrangement joins TRBV11-2 to TRBJ2-1; 9 nucleotides line up with TRBD1. CDR3 length: 17 residues. Looked up from germline, CDR1 is SGHAT and CDR2 is FQNNGV. V shed 1 base and J 4 bases; nucleotides not matched to a gene: 8.

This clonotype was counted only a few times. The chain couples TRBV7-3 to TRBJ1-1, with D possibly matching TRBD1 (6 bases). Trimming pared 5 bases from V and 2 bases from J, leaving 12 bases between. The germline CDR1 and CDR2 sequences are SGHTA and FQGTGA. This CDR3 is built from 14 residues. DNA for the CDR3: TGTGCCAGCAGCCCCCAGGGGTTTAACACTGAAGCTTTCTTT. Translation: CASSPQGFNTEAFF.

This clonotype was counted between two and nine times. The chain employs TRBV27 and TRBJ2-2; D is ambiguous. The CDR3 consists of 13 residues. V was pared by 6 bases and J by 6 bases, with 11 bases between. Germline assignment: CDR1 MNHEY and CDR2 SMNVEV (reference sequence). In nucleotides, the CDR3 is TGTGCCAGCAGCTTAGTGTTCCCCGGGGAGCTGTTTTTT. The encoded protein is CASSLVFPGELFF.